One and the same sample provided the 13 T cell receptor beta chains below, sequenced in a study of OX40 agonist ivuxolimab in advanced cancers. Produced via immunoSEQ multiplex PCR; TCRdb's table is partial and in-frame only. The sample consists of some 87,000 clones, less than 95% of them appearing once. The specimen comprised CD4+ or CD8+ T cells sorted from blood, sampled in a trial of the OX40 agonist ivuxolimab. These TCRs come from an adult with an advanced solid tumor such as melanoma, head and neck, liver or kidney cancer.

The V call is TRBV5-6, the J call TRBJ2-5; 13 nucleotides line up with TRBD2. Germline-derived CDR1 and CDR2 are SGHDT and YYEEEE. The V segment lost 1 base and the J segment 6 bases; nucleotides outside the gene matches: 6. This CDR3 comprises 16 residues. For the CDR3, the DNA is TGTGCCAGCAGCTTGCAAGGACTAGCGGGAGTTAAGACCCAGTACTTC. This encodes CASSLQGLAGVKTQYF.

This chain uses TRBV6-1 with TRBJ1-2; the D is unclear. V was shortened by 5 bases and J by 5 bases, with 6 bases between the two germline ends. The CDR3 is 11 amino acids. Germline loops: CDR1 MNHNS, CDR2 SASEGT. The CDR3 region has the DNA TGTGCCAGCAGTCCGACTTATGGCTACACCTTC. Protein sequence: CASSPTYGYTF.

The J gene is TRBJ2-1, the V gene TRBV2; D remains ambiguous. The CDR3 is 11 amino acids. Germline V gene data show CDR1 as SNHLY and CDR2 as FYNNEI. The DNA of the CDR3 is TGTGACTCAGCAGGTCACAATGAGCAGTTCTTC. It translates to CDSAGHNEQFF.

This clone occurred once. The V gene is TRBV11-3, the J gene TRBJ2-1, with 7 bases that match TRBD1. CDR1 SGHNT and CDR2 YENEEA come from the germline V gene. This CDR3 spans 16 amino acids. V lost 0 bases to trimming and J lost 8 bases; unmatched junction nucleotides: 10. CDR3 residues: CASSLDLTGRIYEQFF. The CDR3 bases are TGTGCCAGCAGCTTAGATTTGACAGGGCGGATCTATGAGCAGTTCTTC.

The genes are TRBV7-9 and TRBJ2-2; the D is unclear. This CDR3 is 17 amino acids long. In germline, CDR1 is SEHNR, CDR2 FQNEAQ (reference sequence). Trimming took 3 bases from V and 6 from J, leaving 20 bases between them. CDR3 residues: CASSFRAIRFSAGELFF. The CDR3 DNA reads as TGTGCCAGCAGCTTCAGAGCGATTAGGTTTTCGGCCGGGGAGCTGTTTTTT. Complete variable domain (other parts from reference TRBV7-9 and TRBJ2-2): DTGVSQNPRHKITKRGQNVTFRCDPISEHNRLYWYRQTLGQGPEFLTYFQNEAQLEKSRLLSDRFSAERPKGSFSTLEIQRTEQGDSAMYLCASSFRAIRFSAGELFFGEGSRLTVL.

CDR3: CASSLVASQETQYF. CDR3 nucleotide sequence: TGTGCCAGCAGCTTAGTCGCCAGTCAAGAGACCCAGTACTTC. This chain links TRBV7-9 with TRBJ2-5; unclear D gene. The V gene lost 1 base and the J gene lost 2 bases, with 8 bases spanning the gap. Per germline, CDR1 SEHNR and CDR2 FQNEAQ (reference sequence). The CDR3 loop spans 14 amino acids.

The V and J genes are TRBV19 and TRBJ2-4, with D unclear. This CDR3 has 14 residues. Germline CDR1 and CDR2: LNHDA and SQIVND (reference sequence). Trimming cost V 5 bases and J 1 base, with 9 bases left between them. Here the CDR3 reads CASSLASAKNIQYF. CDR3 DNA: TGTGCCAGTAGTCTCGCCAGTGCCAAAAACATTCAGTACTTC.

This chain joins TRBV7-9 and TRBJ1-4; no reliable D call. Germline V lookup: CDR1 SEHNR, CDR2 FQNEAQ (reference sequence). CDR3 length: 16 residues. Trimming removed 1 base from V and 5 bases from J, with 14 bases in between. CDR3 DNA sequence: TGTGCCAGCAGCTTAGTCGGACCCGGACTAAATGAAAAACTGTTTTTT. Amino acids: CASSLVGPGLNEKLFF.

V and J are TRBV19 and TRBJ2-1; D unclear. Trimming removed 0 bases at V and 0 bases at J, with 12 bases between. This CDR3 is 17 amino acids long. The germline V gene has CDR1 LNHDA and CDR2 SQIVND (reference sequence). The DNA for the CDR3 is TGTGCCAGTAGTATAGATCAAGTCTACTTCTCCTACAATGAGCAGTTCTTC. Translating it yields CASSIDQVYFSYNEQFF. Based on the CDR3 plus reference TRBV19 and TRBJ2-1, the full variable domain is DGGITQSPKYLFRKEGQNVTLSCEQNLNHDAMYWYRQDPGQGLRLIYYSQIVNDFQKGDIAEGYSVSREKKESFPLTVTSAQKNPTAFYLCASSIDQVYFSYNEQFFGPGTRLTVL.

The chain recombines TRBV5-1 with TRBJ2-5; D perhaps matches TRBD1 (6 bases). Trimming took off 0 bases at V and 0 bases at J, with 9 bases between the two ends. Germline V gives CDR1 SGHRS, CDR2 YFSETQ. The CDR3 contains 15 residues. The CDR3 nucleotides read TGCGCCAGCAGCTTGGCCGGACAGAACCAAGAGACCCAGTACTTC. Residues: CASSLAGQNQETQYF.

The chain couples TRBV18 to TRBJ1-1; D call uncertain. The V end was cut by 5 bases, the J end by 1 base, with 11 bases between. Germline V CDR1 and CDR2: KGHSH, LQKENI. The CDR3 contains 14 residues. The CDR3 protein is CASSWTDKNTEAFF. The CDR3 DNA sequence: TGTGCCAGCTCATGGACGGATAAGAACACTGAAGCTTTCTTT.

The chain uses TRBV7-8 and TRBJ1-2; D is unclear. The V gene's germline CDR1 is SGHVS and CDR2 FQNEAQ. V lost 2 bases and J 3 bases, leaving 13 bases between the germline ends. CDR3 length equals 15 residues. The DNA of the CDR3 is TGTGCCAGCAGCTTAACTGTCGACCCTTACTATGGCTACACCTTC. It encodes CASSLTVDPYYGYTF.

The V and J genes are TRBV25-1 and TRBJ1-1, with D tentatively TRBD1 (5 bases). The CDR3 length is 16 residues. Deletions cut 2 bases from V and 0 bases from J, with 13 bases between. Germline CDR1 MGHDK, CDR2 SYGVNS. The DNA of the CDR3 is TGTGCCAGCAGTGAACGCGACGTGACAGTGAACACTGAAGCTTTCTTT. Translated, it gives CASSERDVTVNTEAFF.